These T cell receptor beta chains were read from a single sample in a study of vaccination effects on CD4 cells after COVID-19. Libraries were prepared by immunoSEQ multiplex PCR; TCRdb keeps only in-frame clonotypes and omits some of them. The data hold some 69,000 clones, with around 69% observed a single time. Their target antigens are unknown. The sequenced sample was CD4+ T cells from PBMCs cultured without peptide, obtained after COVID-19 vaccination. The receptor set was obtained from a human donor who received a COVID-19 vaccine. Both conserved end residues are part of each CDR3. The D gene is left open where the match is weak. Some rows have no size entry. The others give once, few or many, or a class for an expanded clone.

J: TRBJ1-2; D: NA; size: NA; V: TRBV28; CDR3: CASSLKIVYGYTF; DNA: TGTGCCAGCAGTTTAAAGATAGTCTATGGCTACACCTTC
J: TRBJ1-4; D: TRBD1; size: NA; V: TRBV6-5; CDR3: CASSLYGTGSEKLFF; DNA: TGTGCCAGCAGCCTTTACGGGACAGGGAGTGAAAAACTGTTTTTT
J: TRBJ2-2; D: NA; size: NA; V: TRBV7-2; CDR3: CASSYGQSTGELFF; DNA: TGTGCCAGCAGCTACGGACAGAGCACCGGGGAGCTGTTTTTT
J: TRBJ2-2; D: NA; size: NA; V: TRBV7-2; CDR3: CASSPAKGTNTGELFF; DNA: TGTGCCAGCAGCCCCGCCAAAGGGACGAACACCGGGGAGCTGTTTTTT
J: TRBJ2-3; D: NA; size: NA; V: TRBV12-3/TRBV12-4; CDR3: CASSQASDTQYF; DNA: TGTGCCAGCAGCCAAGCTTCCGATACGCAGTATTTT
J: TRBJ2-5; D: NA; size: NA; V: TRBV9; CDR3: CASSVGQLQETQYF; DNA: TGTGCCAGCAGCGTAGGACAGCTCCAAGAGACCCAGTACTTC
J: TRBJ1-5; D: NA; size: NA; V: TRBV5-8; CDR3: CASSLVGQPQHF; DNA: TGTGCCAGCAGCTTGGTGGGCCAGCCCCAGCATTTT
J: TRBJ2-2; D: TRBD1; size: once; V: TRBV4-1; CDR3: CASSHRQGGHTGELFF; DNA: TGCGCCAGCAGCCATCGACAGGGGGGTCACACCGGGGAGCTGTTTTTT
J: TRBJ2-3; D: TRBD2; size: NA; V: TRBV4-1; CDR3: CASSQRPTSGPDSSTDTQYF; DNA: TGCGCCAGCAGCCAACGGCCGACTAGCGGCCCCGATAGTAGCACAGATACGCAGTATTTT
J: TRBJ2-2; D: NA; size: NA; V: TRBV10-3; CDR3: CAVRDETLTGELFF; DNA: TGTGCCGTCCGGGACGAAACTCTCACCGGGGAGCTGTTTTTT
J: TRBJ2-1; D: TRBD1; size: few; V: TRBV4-1; CDR3: CASSLPGQGNEQFF; DNA: TGCGCCAGCAGCCTCCCCGGACAGGGGAATGAGCAGTTCTTC
J: TRBJ2-5; D: NA; size: few; V: TRBV30; CDR3: CAWSRPGGETQYF; DNA: TGTGCCTGGAGTAGGCCAGGGGGGGAGACCCAGTACTTC
J: TRBJ1-2; D: NA; size: once; V: TRBV6-1; CDR3: CASSDRVNYGYTF; DNA: TGTGCCAGCAGTGACAGGGTTAACTATGGCTACACCTTC
J: TRBJ1-3; D: NA; size: NA; V: TRBV3-1/TRBV3-2; CDR3: CASSQVAGNTIYF; DNA: TGTGCCAGCAGCCAAGTGGCTGGAAACACCATATATTTT
J: TRBJ1-4; D: TRBD1; size: NA; V: TRBV18; CDR3: CASSKDRGSTNEKLFF; DNA: TGTGCCAGCTCCAAGGACAGGGGTAGCACTAATGAAAAACTGTTTTTT
J: TRBJ2-3; D: TRBD1; size: few; V: TRBV5-4; CDR3: CASSLWQGEDTQYF; DNA: TGTGCCAGCAGCTTGTGGCAGGGGGAGGATACGCAGTATTTT
J: TRBJ2-6; D: NA; size: NA; V: TRBV25-1; CDR3: CASSESLRGANVLTF; DNA: TGTGCCAGCAGTGAGTCCTTAAGGGGGGCCAACGTCCTGACTTTC
J: TRBJ1-2; D: NA; size: NA; V: TRBV6-5; CDR3: CASSYATGYGYTF; DNA: TGTGCCAGCAGTTACGCCACAGGGTATGGCTACACCTTC
J: TRBJ1-6; D: NA; size: few; V: TRBV3-1/TRBV3-2; CDR3: CATCDGSGSPLHF; DNA: TGTGCCACCTGTGACGGGTCTGGCTCACCCCTCCACTTT
J: TRBJ1-2; D: NA; size: NA; V: TRBV4-3; CDR3: CASSQDTSTGGYTF; DNA: TGCGCCAGCAGCCAGGACACCTCAACGGGTGGCTACACCTTC
J: TRBJ1-1; D: NA; size: once; V: TRBV29-1; CDR3: CSVVIHTEAFF; DNA: TGCAGCGTTGTTATCCACACTGAAGCTTTCTTT
J: TRBJ2-2; D: TRBD2; size: once; V: TRBV4-1; CDR3: CASSQVLIAGGNTGELFF; DNA: TGCGCCAGCAGCCAAGTTTTAATAGCGGGGGGCAACACCGGGGAGCTGTTTTTT